This T cell receptor (beta chain) was found in a study of T cells in Graves' hyperthyroidism and ophthalmopathy. In this sample, this clonotype turned up many times. Amplified regions were TCR beta CDR3 sequences from RNA transcripts. When the TCR CDR3 underwent first-round RT-PCR, the HTBI primer set was used. MiXCR was run by TCRdb on the multiplex PCR reads, yielding one entry per CDR3 protein. The sample lists about 400,000 distinct CDR3 sequences, roughly an eighth occurring once. The CDR3 sequence is 12 residues long. CDR1 is SQVTM and CDR2 is ANQGSEA in the germline V gene. Trimming stripped 8 bases from V and 8 bases from J, with 16 bases between. Patients aged 18 to 65 had newly diagnosed hyperthyroidism lasting under 2 months. Pregnant or lactating patients were excluded, as were those with uncontrolled infection or other autoimmune disease.

The sequenced sample was blood. The J gene is TRBJ2-1, the V gene TRBV29-1; D may be TRBD2 (6 bases). The sequence was collected from a woman between 18 and 29 years old with Graves' hyperthyroidism. This CDR3 reads CSTGLRGDEQFF. CDR3 DNA sequence: TGCAGCACGGGACTGCGCGGGGATGAGCAGTTCTTC.